The entry below describes one T cell receptor beta chain. It was cDNA, reverse transcribed from extracted RNA, that served as the sequencing template. TCRdb's table, derived via immunoSEQ multiplex PCR, lists solely in-frame clones and lacks some. The data show hundreds of thousands of clones, with roughly two thirds seen just once and approximately 1.2% held by the top ten. Lesional scalp punch biopsies and peripheral blood were collected from alopecia areata patients. The germline gives CDR1 SGHNT, CDR2 YYREEE (reference sequence). CDR3 length equals 13 residues. After removal of 1 base from V and 7 bases from J, the junction contained 4 bases not matched to a gene. The data were taken from a study of CD8+ T cells in alopecia areata.

The clonotype was recovered from a human donor with alopecia areata. V and J are TRBV5-4 and TRBJ2-7; TRBD1 matches at 8 bases. This specimen was CD4+ T cells sorted from blood, taken at week 0. CDR3 sequence (DNA): TGTGCCAGCAGCTTGCAGGGGGCGCGTGAGCAGTACTTC. As protein: CASSLQGAREQYF.